Listed below are T cell receptor beta chains from one sample, sequenced in a study of blood T cells in healthy people across ages. A single record per CDR3 protein comes from TCRdb applying MiXCR to the 5' RACE reads. This sample has roughly 700,000 distinct CDR3 sequences, with approximately 49% found just once. Sequencing input: blood. The origin of the receptors is a woman aged 55-70 years in good health. Each CDR3 is given with its conserved first and last residue.

J,V,CDR3
TRBJ2-5,TRBV20-1,CSASEGGSAVQETQYF
TRBJ1-6,TRBV19,CASRDSKGQGFYNSPLHF
TRBJ2-1,TRBV13,CASSSRTRGLKFF
TRBJ2-1,TRBV20-1,CSARRSYSGSGEQFF
TRBJ1-2,TRBV9,CASSEQGISNYGYTF
TRBJ1-6,TRBV20-1,CSARAAGNSPLHF
TRBJ1-1,TRBV2,CASSEDTTEAFF
TRBJ1-2,TRBV15,CATSRDVQGAGYTF
TRBJ1-1,TRBV29-1,CSVLRDRRDTEAFF
TRBJ1-2,TRBV7-2,CASSSPGGRASYGYTF
TRBJ2-3,TRBV6-2/TRBV6-3,CASSYHGTSGSQDTQYF
TRBJ2-6,TRBV4-3,CASSPLGGANVLTF
TRBJ2-1,TRBV4-3,CASSQEGLSSYNEQFF
TRBJ2-5,TRBV2,CASSELAGVKKTQYF
TRBJ1-2,TRBV20-1,CSATGGRGYTF
TRBJ2-7,TRBV27,CASSPFGGSSYEQYF
TRBJ1-1,TRBV5-1,CASSFPSANTEAFF
TRBJ1-1,TRBV20-1,CSARVGRRSTEAFF
TRBJ1-4,TRBV25-1,CATKDSLATNEKLFF
TRBJ2-4,TRBV5-6,CTSSPSRLDIQYF
TRBJ2-3,TRBV7-3,CAGSYNPGADTQYF